What follows are 8 T cell receptor beta chains derived from one specimen sequenced in a study of blood T cell repertoires in COVID-19. Sequenced by immunoSEQ multiplex PCR; TCRdb stores in-frame clones only, minus some. This sample yields 150,000 to 180,000 clones, of which about 86% are seen a single time; around 7% belongs to the top ten. Specimen: PBMCs or T cells enriched from blood (not recorded which). These receptors all come from a middle-aged man who had recovered from COVID-19.

This chain joins TRBV18 and TRBJ1-6; D unclear. The germline V gene encodes CDR1 KGHSH and CDR2 LQKENI. V was clipped by 2 bases and J by 10 bases, with 9 bases between them. The CDR3 sequence is 13 residues long. CDR3 residues: CASSPERESPLHF. The CDR3 coding sequence is TGTGCCAGCTCACCAGAGAGAGAGTCACCCCTCCACTTT.

V and J are TRBV7-2 and TRBJ1-4; perhaps TRBD1 as D (5 bases). The germline V gene has CDR1 SGHTA and CDR2 FQGNSA. This CDR3 spans 16 amino acids. Deletions cut 7 bases from V and 7 bases from J, with 22 bases between. The DNA for the CDR3 is TGTGCCAGCACCAATAGAGGATCAGGGTTGGGTGAAAAACTGTTTTTT. It is translated as CASTNRGSGLGEKLFF.

The V call is TRBV5-6, the J call TRBJ2-5; 7 nucleotides line up with TRBD1. J lost 5 bases, V lost 4 bases, and 14 bases had no gene match. Germline-derived CDR1 and CDR2 are SGHDT and YYEEEE. The CDR3 contains 16 residues. Here the CDR3 reads CASSHRLVGGLETQYF. The CDR3 bases are TGTGCCAGCAGCCACCGGTTGGTAGGGGGCCTGGAGACCCAGTACTTC.

The rearrangement uses TRBV2 and TRBJ2-7; 7 bases align to TRBD2. CDR1 is SNHLY and CDR2 is FYNNEI in the germline V gene. V lost 6 bases to trimming and J lost 0 bases; unmatched junction nucleotides: 5. This CDR3 contains 14 residues. The CDR3 region has the DNA TGTGCCAGCAGCACGGGGGGAAGCTCCTACGAGCAGTACTTC. Its translation: CASSTGGSSYEQYF.

The rearrangement uses TRBV3-1 (or the pseudogene TRBV3-2) and TRBJ2-2; 8 bases fit TRBD2. Trimming at V came to 7 bases and at J to 5 bases, leaving 3 bases not matched to a gene. This CDR3 is 13 amino acids long. CDR1 and CDR2 from the germline V gene are LGHDT and YNNKEL (reference sequence). CDR3 protein: CASNRGGTGELFF. In DNA, the CDR3 is TGTGCCAGCAACCGGGGGGGGACCGGGGAGCTGTTTTTT.

V is TRBV4-3 and J is TRBJ1-4, with 8 bases lining up with TRBD1. The CDR3 length is 14 residues. Per germline, CDR1 LGHNA and CDR2 YSLEER. V lost 4 bases to trimming and J lost 7 bases; unmatched junction nucleotides: 5. The DNA for the CDR3 is TGCGCCAGCAGCCGGACAGGGTCGGGTGAAAAACTGTTTTTT. Translated: CASSRTGSGEKLFF.

CDR3 sequence (DNA): TGTGCCAGCAGCCTTCCGGGACTAGCGGGGTACAATGAGCAGTTCTTC. Amino acid sequence: CASSLPGLAGYNEQFF. The chain uses TRBV5-8 and TRBJ2-1, with 13 bases fitting TRBD2. Germline V gene sequence: CDR1 SGHTS, CDR2 YDEGEE. CDR3 length: 16 residues. Germline trimming cut 4 bases from V and 4 bases from J; bases unmatched to any gene: 5.

The rearrangement uses TRBV9 and TRBJ2-1; 7 bases line up with TRBD1. The V gene's germline CDR1 is SGDLS and CDR2 YYNGEE. With 2 bases clipped from V and 7 bases from J, the junction kept 15 bases outside the gene matches. The CDR3 sequence is 17 residues long. DNA for the CDR3: TGTGCCAGCAGCGTGCGGGCCCGACAGGGTTCATCGAATGAGCAGTTCTTC. This codes for CASSVRARQGSSNEQFF.